Here is one T cell receptor beta chain with its context. This clone was counted a single time. No antigen is known for it. No much larger clone exists at a distance of one base, and base qualities are not known. This sample stems from a study of blood T cell repertoires in COVID-19 (dated by TCRdb to 2019 to 2021). Regarding the research as a whole: Samples from collaborators originated in the United States, Italy and Spain and spanned both the acute and convalescent phases of COVID-19. The material from the prospective study consisted of cDNA or gDNA derived from T cells, B-cell-depleted T cells, or PBMCs. The dataset comprised deeply sampled blood TCRbeta repertoires from subjects exposed to, actively infected with, or recovered from COVID-19. The repertoires were made available in a free public database intended to serve as a resource for research on the immune response to SARS-CoV-2. The samples were drawn from the first 160 participants of the ongoing ImmuneRACE study and from about 1,200 subjects provided by 6 global collaborators. The sample metadata nearly always contained a de-identified subject ID, COVID-19 status, age in years and sex. Where available, HLA class I and class II types were obtained from metadata supplied by the sample provider rather than from assay-based typing. Overall study results and their limits: The amount of clinical and demographic metadata varied by source and participant and was provided uncurated.

TCRbeta CDR3 regions were amplified from genomic DNA using the immunoSEQ Assay, a bias-controlled multiplex PCR. Per the original workflow: The number of nucleated cells in each sample was estimated from the amplification of reference gene primers within the assay. To quantify the absolute abundance of each unique TCRbeta CDR3 rearrangement, sequence reads were collapsed and filtered. For each sample, productive Simpson clonality was calculated as the square root of Simpson's diversity index over productive rearrangements. TCRdb stores this immuneACCESS table with in-frame sequences only. Part of the clones is absent; in the studies checked, under half of the shortfall reflects unresolved V genes, and no reason is known for the rest. The DNA gave D and trimming, while V, J and clone size come from that table. The sample data list about 160,000 clones, and 80% of these were observed just once. The ten largest account for more than 3% of the sample.

Participants in the prospective study were enrolled through a virtual design, were aged roughly 18 to 90 years, and lived in 24 United States geographic areas. In the prospective study, cohorts were assigned on the basis of participant-reported clinical history obtained from a screening survey and a study questionnaire. For ImmuneRACE Cohort 3, a participant was defined as recovered based on two consecutive negative NP/OP PCR tests, clearance by a healthcare professional, or resolution of symptoms. In the prospective study, whole blood, serum and a nasopharyngeal or oropharyngeal swab were collected from each participant by mobile phlebotomists. Participants in the prospective study had the option to provide additional blood draws and questionnaires over an approximately 2-month period. Before DNA extraction, prospective study blood samples were shipped either frozen or at room temperature. There are 13 amino acids in the CDR3, from cysteine to phenylalanine inclusive. Only the CDR3 region is kept as DNA, spanning 39 bases read in frame from base 1. CDR1 and CDR2 (SNHLY, FYNNEI) derive from the germline V gene. V trim: 9 bases; J trim: 4 bases; unmatched bases: 5.

This TCR was sampled from a woman between 55 and 75 years old who had recovered from COVID-19. The chain is made from TRBV2 and TRBJ1-2, and 10 bases in between align with TRBD1. The sequenced material came from PBMCs or T cells enriched from blood (not recorded which). The sequence in DNA is TGTGCCAGTCATAGGACAGGGGGCTATGGCTACACCTTC. Its protein reads: CASHRTGGYGYTF.